The clone carrying this T cell receptor beta chain was observed a handful of times. Its target is not known. This sample is part of a study of post-analysis software for immune sequencing data. With 4 bases removed from V and 5 bases from J, the gap between germline ends came to 14 bases. Germline V gene data show CDR1 as SGHTA and CDR2 as FQGNSA. CDR3 length: 15 residues. Study-level results: Comparison of patients with controls showed four or five TRBV segments more frequent in patients, TRBV5-6, TRBV5-1 and TRBV20-1 among them. Samples sharing a preparation batch grouped tightly together when assessed by F measure.

Unique-molecular-identifier-tagged TCR beta cDNA libraries were used. A single record per CDR3 protein comes from TCRdb applying MiXCR to the PCR reads. The sample contains hundreds of thousands of distinct CDR3 sequences, roughly 50% of which appear only once. The specimen was blood. V and J are TRBV7-2 and TRBJ2-2; perhaps TRBD2 as D (6 bases). This receptor was identified in a girl aged 5-17 years with multiple sclerosis. The CDR3 loop reads CASSYLAGGTGELFF. In DNA form, the CDR3 reads TGTGCCAGCAGCTACCTTGCCGGGGGTACCGGGGAGCTGTTTTTT. Full variable domain (remainder filled in from reference TRBV7-2 and TRBJ2-2): GAGVSQSPSNKVTEKGKDVELRCDPISGHTALYWYRQSLGQGLEFLIYFQGNSAPDKSGLPSDRFSAERTGGSVSTLTIQRTQQEDSAVYLCASSYLAGGTGELFFGEGSRLTVL.